A selection of T cell receptor beta chains follows, all from one sample in a study of blood T cell repertoires in COVID-19. TCRdb's copy holds only in-frame clones and misses some; the assay was immunoSEQ multiplex PCR. Of approximately 300,000 clones listed, 90% to 95% were seen once; the top ten hold about 4%. Sequenced: PBMCs or T cells enriched from blood (not recorded which). The origin of the receptors is a woman aged 25 to 39 who had been exposed to COVID-19. CDR3s include the opening cysteine and the closing phenylalanine or tryptophan. The D gene is left open where the match is weak. A clone size is listed for some rows: how often the clone was seen (once, few, many), or a class if it is expanded.

D gene: NA; V gene: TRBV11-2; J gene: TRBJ1-1; clone size: NA; CDR3 protein: CASRRYTEAFF; CDR3 DNA: TGTGCCAGCCGGAGGTACACTGAAGCTTTCTTT
D gene: NA; V gene: TRBV27; J gene: TRBJ1-1; clone size: NA; CDR3 protein: CASSPQRNTEAFF; CDR3 DNA: TGTGCCAGCAGTCCACAGAGAAACACTGAAGCTTTCTTT
D gene: NA; V gene: TRBV7-8; J gene: TRBJ1-6; clone size: NA; CDR3 protein: CASSLAQGPNSPLHF; CDR3 DNA: TGTGCCAGCAGCTTAGCCCAGGGCCCTAATTCACCCCTCCACTTT
D gene: TRBD1; V gene: TRBV27; J gene: TRBJ2-7; clone size: NA; CDR3 protein: CASSPGTGEYEQYF; CDR3 DNA: TGTGCCAGCAGCCCGGGGACAGGGGAATACGAGCAGTACTTC
D gene: NA; V gene: TRBV9; J gene: TRBJ1-1; clone size: once; CDR3 protein: CASSGVGGSAEAFF; CDR3 DNA: TGTGCCAGCAGCGGTGTGGGGGGGTCCGCTGAAGCTTTCTTT
D gene: TRBD2; V gene: TRBV4-3; J gene: TRBJ2-7; clone size: NA; CDR3 protein: CASSQVSVGGDTYEQYF; CDR3 DNA: TGCGCCAGCAGCCAAGTTTCGGTCGGGGGGGATACCTACGAGCAGTACTTC
D gene: TRBD1; V gene: TRBV2; J gene: TRBJ1-1; clone size: NA; CDR3 protein: CASSAGTGVTEAFF; CDR3 DNA: TGTGCCAGCAGCGCCGGGACAGGGGTCACTGAAGCTTTCTTT
D gene: NA; V gene: TRBV5-4; J gene: TRBJ1-2; clone size: NA; CDR3 protein: CASSLVAEYGYTF; CDR3 DNA: TGTGCCAGCAGCCTGGTAGCGGAGTATGGCTACACCTTC
D gene: NA; V gene: TRBV18; J gene: TRBJ1-1; clone size: NA; CDR3 protein: CASSVQGKGTEAFF; CDR3 DNA: TGTGCCAGCTCAGTCCAGGGTAAAGGCACTGAAGCTTTCTTT
D gene: NA; V gene: TRBV6-2/TRBV6-3; J gene: TRBJ1-2; clone size: NA; CDR3 protein: CASSRQTNYGYTF; CDR3 DNA: TGTGCCAGCAGTCGACAGACTAACTATGGCTACACCTTC
D gene: NA; V gene: TRBV3-1/TRBV3-2; J gene: TRBJ1-2; clone size: NA; CDR3 protein: CASSQAGQRVYGYTF; CDR3 DNA: TGTGCCAGCAGCCAAGCAGGACAGAGGGTCTACGGCTACACCTTC
D gene: TRBD2; V gene: TRBV5-1; J gene: TRBJ2-3; clone size: NA; CDR3 protein: CASSLANEGLAGGPTDTQYF; CDR3 DNA: TGCGCCAGCAGCTTGGCCAATGAGGGACTAGCGGGGGGGCCTACAGATACGCAGTATTTT
D gene: TRBD1; V gene: TRBV5-4; J gene: TRBJ2-7; clone size: NA; CDR3 protein: CASSPRTGDEQYF; CDR3 DNA: TGTGCCAGCAGCCCTCGAACAGGGGACGAGCAGTACTTC
D gene: NA; V gene: TRBV7-3; J gene: TRBJ2-5; clone size: NA; CDR3 protein: CASSLNAVGPFQETQYF; CDR3 DNA: TGTGCCAGCAGCTTAAACGCAGTGGGGCCCTTCCAAGAGACCCAGTACTTC
D gene: TRBD1; V gene: TRBV4-1; J gene: TRBJ1-2; clone size: NA; CDR3 protein: CASSAPDRRNYGYTF; CDR3 DNA: TGCGCCAGCAGCGCCCCGGACAGGCGAAACTATGGCTACACCTTC
D gene: NA; V gene: TRBV9; J gene: TRBJ1-2; clone size: NA; CDR3 protein: CASSVWGRGYTF; CDR3 DNA: TGTGCCAGCAGCGTATGGGGGCGAGGCTACACCTTC
D gene: TRBD2; V gene: TRBV19; J gene: TRBJ2-2; clone size: NA; CDR3 protein: CASRGLLHTGELFF; CDR3 DNA: TGTGCCAGTAGGGGACTACTCCACACCGGGGAGCTGTTTTTT
D gene: TRBD1; V gene: TRBV11-1; J gene: TRBJ2-5; clone size: NA; CDR3 protein: CASSVDRVQETQYF; CDR3 DNA: TGTGCCAGCAGCGTGGACAGGGTCCAAGAGACCCAGTACTTC
D gene: NA; V gene: TRBV11-2; J gene: TRBJ1-1; clone size: NA; CDR3 protein: CASSLDRGHLNTEAFF; CDR3 DNA: TGTGCCAGCAGCTTAGATCGTGGACACCTGAACACTGAAGCTTTCTTT
D gene: NA; V gene: TRBV5-1; J gene: TRBJ1-1; clone size: NA; CDR3 protein: CASSLGRGAPMNTEAFF; CDR3 DNA: TGCGCCAGCAGCTTGGGCCGGGGGGCCCCCATGAACACTGAAGCTTTCTTT
D gene: NA; V gene: TRBV6-2/TRBV6-3; J gene: TRBJ2-1; clone size: NA; CDR3 protein: CASSLWTALGPYNEQFF; CDR3 DNA: TGTGCCAGCAGCCTTTGGACAGCTCTGGGCCCCTACAATGAGCAGTTCTTC
D gene: TRBD1; V gene: TRBV9; J gene: TRBJ1-1; clone size: NA; CDR3 protein: CASSRTGESNTEAFF; CDR3 DNA: TGTGCCAGCTCTCGGACAGGGGAATCGAACACTGAAGCTTTCTTT
D gene: NA; V gene: TRBV27; J gene: TRBJ1-2; clone size: NA; CDR3 protein: CTSSLTANYGYTF; CDR3 DNA: TGTACCAGCAGTTTGACAGCTAACTATGGCTACACCTTC
D gene: TRBD2; V gene: TRBV24-1; J gene: TRBJ2-3; clone size: NA; CDR3 protein: CATSLAGVNTQYF; CDR3 DNA: TGTGCCACCAGTCTAGCGGGGGTGAATACGCAGTATTTT
D gene: TRBD1; V gene: TRBV9; J gene: TRBJ1-6; clone size: NA; CDR3 protein: CASSARAGTEYNSPLHF; CDR3 DNA: TGTGCCAGCAGCGCGAGGGCCGGGACAGAGTATAATTCACCCCTCCACTTT
D gene: NA; V gene: TRBV10-3; J gene: TRBJ1-6; clone size: once; CDR3 protein: CAISEMTLSGYNSPLHF; CDR3 DNA: TGTGCCATCAGTGAGATGACATTATCCGGATATAATTCACCCCTCCACTTT
D gene: NA; V gene: TRBV5-1; J gene: TRBJ1-2; clone size: NA; CDR3 protein: CASSRALSLEGYGYTF; CDR3 DNA: TGCGCCAGCAGCCGGGCACTCTCTCTAGAGGGCTATGGCTACACCTTC
D gene: TRBD1; V gene: TRBV13; J gene: TRBJ2-5; clone size: NA; CDR3 protein: CASRSGGQGLQETQYF; CDR3 DNA: TGTGCCAGCAGATCCGGCGGACAGGGACTCCAAGAGACCCAGTACTTC
D gene: TRBD1; V gene: TRBV15; J gene: TRBJ1-6; clone size: once; CDR3 protein: CATSRWDRVSSPLHF; CDR3 DNA: TGTGCCACCAGCAGATGGGACAGGGTTAGTTCACCCCTCCACTTT
D gene: NA; V gene: TRBV5-6; J gene: TRBJ1-3; clone size: NA; CDR3 protein: CASSPTQGHGNTIYF; CDR3 DNA: TGTGCCAGCAGCCCGACCCAAGGACACGGAAACACCATATATTTT
D gene: NA; V gene: TRBV10-3; J gene: TRBJ2-3; clone size: once; CDR3 protein: CAISGEAGLSTDTQYF; CDR3 DNA: TGTGCCATCAGTGGGGAGGCGGGCCTAAGCACAGATACGCAGTATTTT
D gene: TRBD1; V gene: TRBV19; J gene: TRBJ2-7; clone size: NA; CDR3 protein: CASVDRSHSYEQYF; CDR3 DNA: TGTGCCAGTGTGGACAGGAGCCACTCCTACGAGCAGTACTTC
D gene: NA; V gene: TRBV27; J gene: TRBJ1-5; clone size: NA; CDR3 protein: CASSLYSRVDQPQHF; CDR3 DNA: TGTGCCAGCAGTTTATATAGCAGGGTCGATCAGCCCCAGCATTTT
D gene: TRBD1; V gene: TRBV6-2/TRBV6-3; J gene: TRBJ1-4; clone size: once; CDR3 protein: CASSHRDSGNEKLFF; CDR3 DNA: TGTGCCAGCAGTCACCGGGACAGCGGTAATGAAAAACTGTTTTTT
D gene: TRBD2; V gene: TRBV7-6; J gene: TRBJ2-5; clone size: NA; CDR3 protein: CASTRLAGNQETQYF; CDR3 DNA: TGTGCCAGCACCCGACTAGCGGGAAACCAAGAGACCCAGTACTTC
D gene: TRBD2; V gene: TRBV5-1; J gene: TRBJ2-7; clone size: NA; CDR3 protein: CASSQRTSGGYEQYF; CDR3 DNA: TGCGCCAGCAGCCAGAGGACTAGCGGGGGGTACGAGCAGTACTTC
D gene: NA; V gene: TRBV6-4; J gene: TRBJ1-6; clone size: NA; CDR3 protein: CASSERGGDNSPLHF; CDR3 DNA: TGTGCCAGCAGTGAAAGGGGCGGCGATAATTCACCCCTCCACTTT
D gene: NA; V gene: TRBV7-2; J gene: TRBJ2-7; clone size: NA; CDR3 protein: CASTLNPGTYEQYF; CDR3 DNA: TGTGCCAGCACCCTCAACCCGGGGACCTACGAGCAGTACTTC